These 17 T cell receptor beta chains came from one sample sequenced in a study of vaccination and CD4 T cells after COVID-19. Cultured CD4+ T cell DNA was sequenced using the Oncomine TCR Beta short-read assay. TCRdb passed the PCR reads through MiXCR, listing each CDR3 protein once. This table has about 21,000 distinct CDR3 sequences, about 50% appearing once. These receptors are not linked to any known antigen. Described treatment: approximately 9-day PBMC culture with coronavirus spike peptide pools or control peptides (ViraFEST assay). The sequenced material came from CD4+ T cells from blood, cultured in vitro. The receptors derive from a human donor who had recovered from COVID-19.

This clonotype showed up just a few times. V and J are TRBV20-1 and TRBJ2-3; D not certain. There are 13 residues in the CDR3. Looked up from germline, CDR1 is DFQATT and CDR2 is SNEGSKA (reference sequence). The V gene lost 3 bases and the J gene lost 3 bases, with 10 bases spanning the gap. For the CDR3, the DNA is TGCAGTGCTAGTTCATTGCAAACAGATACGCAGTATTTT. Residues: CSASSLQTDTQYF.

The chain joins TRBV10-3 to TRBJ1-2, with D perhaps matching TRBD1 (5 bases). There are 12 residues in the CDR3. The V end was cut by 5 bases, the J end by 5 bases, with 9 bases between. Looked up from germline, CDR1 is ENHRY and CDR2 is SYGVKD. The CDR3 here is CAISSSGYGYTF. For the CDR3, the DNA is TGTGCCATCAGTTCCTCAGGGTATGGCTACACCTTC.

Only a few counts were recorded for this clonotype. This chain uses TRBV2 with TRBJ1-2; D might be TRBD1 (6 bases). The CDR3 runs to 15 residues. V dropped 1 base and J dropped 8 bases, with 17 bases sitting between them. Germline V gene lookup returns CDR1 SNHLY and CDR2 FYNNEI. CDR3 sequence: CASSEGPVGGRGYTF. CDR3 coding DNA: TGTGCCAGCAGTGAAGGCCCGGTGGGGGGCAGGGGCTACACCTTC.

This clonotype was seen only a few times. The chain carries TRBV7-2 and TRBJ2-7; D is unresolved. The CDR3 extends over 15 amino acids. CDR1 and CDR2 (germline): SGHTA, FQGNSA. The V end lost 1 base, the J end lost 2 bases, and 12 bases lay between the germline ends. The CDR3 DNA reads as TGTGCCAGCAGCTTAGAACAGATTAGTACCTACGAGCAGTACTTC. It specifies CASSLEQISTYEQYF.

This chain uses TRBV2 with TRBJ2-2; D not resolved. Germline values: CDR1 SNHLY, CDR2 FYNNEI. V lost 7 bases and J 2 bases, leaving 11 bases between the germline ends. The CDR3 is made up of 14 amino acids. The DNA of the CDR3 is TGTGCCAGCAAGCGCGTAGTTAACACCGGGGAGCTGTTTTTT. Protein product: CASKRVVNTGELFF.

This chain connects TRBV11-2 to TRBJ2-2; either TRBD1 or TRBD2 may fit D (5 bases each). The CDR3 has 13 amino acids. Germline CDR1 SGHAT, CDR2 FQNNGV. The ends were cut back, 3 bases at V and 4 bases at J, with 6 bases in the middle. CDR3 protein: CASSFGGTGELFF. The CDR3 nucleotides read TGTGCCAGCAGCTTTGGGGGCACCGGGGAGCTGTTTTTT.

The chain is built from TRBV7-2 and TRBJ1-6; the match to TRBD1 covers 8 bases. The CDR3 consists of 15 residues. The V gene's germline CDR1 is SGHTA and CDR2 FQGNSA. Trimming at V came to 5 bases and at J to 7 bases, leaving 7 bases not matched to a gene. For the CDR3, the DNA is TGTGCCAGCAGCGCACGACAGGGGAGAAATTCACCCCTCCACTTT. It encodes CASSARQGRNSPLHF.

In DNA form, the CDR3 reads TGCGCCAGCAGTGTCGGACAGGACTTCGGCGAGCAGTACTTC. This sequence encodes CASSVGQDFGEQYF. The chain employs TRBV10-1 and TRBJ2-7, with 7 bases aligning to TRBD1. CDR3 length: 14 amino acids. Germline V lookup: CDR1 WNHNN, CDR2 SYGVQD (reference sequence). Trimming removed 4 bases from V and 6 bases from J; junction bases left unmatched: 9.

This clonotype is a singleton in its sample. This chain links TRBV27 with TRBJ2-3, with TRBD2 identical over 15 bases. Trimming removed 4 bases from V and 10 bases from J; junction bases left unmatched: 12. This CDR3 has 17 amino acids. Germline assignment: CDR1 MNHEY and CDR2 SMNVEV (reference sequence). CDR3 amino acids: CASSSSGLAGGLGAQYF. CDR3 DNA: TGTGCCAGCAGTTCGTCGGGACTAGCGGGGGGCCTTGGGGCGCAGTATTTT.

The genes are TRBV19 and TRBJ1-1; D gene uncertain. Germline loops: CDR1 LNHDA, CDR2 SQIVND (reference sequence). Trimming took 7 bases from V and 5 from J, leaving 14 bases between them. The CDR3 consists of 13 residues. CDR3 sequence: CASNYARSTEAFF. The CDR3 DNA follows: TGTGCCAGTAACTATGCCAGGAGTACTGAAGCTTTCTTT.

V gene TRBV20-1 combines with J gene TRBJ2-7; 8 bases map to TRBD1. Trimming at V came to 2 bases and at J to 2 bases, leaving 14 bases not matched to a gene. CDR3 length: 17 amino acids. Germline V gives CDR1 DFQATT, CDR2 SNEGSKA (reference sequence). This chain's CDR3 is CSARSRTGTKRAYEQYF. DNA for the CDR3: TGCAGTGCTAGATCCCGGACAGGGACAAAGCGCGCCTACGAGCAGTACTTC.

There are a few counts of this clonotype. CDR3 nucleotides: TGTGCCAGCAGTTTATCGACGGGGGGGTCACCCCTCCACTTT. Translation gives CASSLSTGGSPLHF. V is TRBV27 and J is TRBJ1-6, with D possibly being TRBD1 (5 bases). CDR3 size: 14 residues. Looked up from germline, CDR1 is MNHEY and CDR2 is SMNVEV (reference sequence). Trimming left V 0 bases short and J 10 bases short, with 10 bases between.

The chain recombines TRBV11-2 with TRBJ2-2; D is unclear. V lost 8 bases, J lost 2 bases, and 3 bases lay in between. CDR1 is SGHAT, CDR2 FQNNGV, per germline. The CDR3 spans 11 residues. The CDR3 DNA reads as TGTGCCAGCTTAAACACCGGGGAGCTGTTTTTT. It yields the protein CASLNTGELFF.

This clonotype appeared a few times. The V call is TRBV15, the J call TRBJ1-1; 11 bases match TRBD1. Germline loops: CDR1 LNHNV, CDR2 YYDKDF (reference sequence). Trimming removed 5 bases from V and 5 bases from J; junction bases left unmatched: 4. The CDR3 is made up of 14 amino acids. Written as DNA, the CDR3 is TGTGCCACCAGCGTGGACAGGGGGCGTACTGAAGCTTTCTTT. Encoded protein: CATSVDRGRTEAFF.

This clonotype was counted between two and nine times. V and J are TRBV7-9 and TRBJ2-2; the match to TRBD1 covers 9 bases. Unmatched junction bases numbered 12, after V lost 5 bases and J lost 5 bases. Germline CDR1 and CDR2: SEHNR and FQNEAQ (reference sequence). This CDR3 region has 17 residues. The CDR3, as DNA: TGTGCCAGCAGCCGACTAAGGACAGGGGAAAGAACCGGGGAGCTGTTTTTT. Translation gives CASSRLRTGERTGELFF.

The CDR3 region has the DNA TGTGCCAGCAGCCCAAAACTCGGCGGATTCTCCTACGAGCAGTACTTC. This codes for CASSPKLGGFSYEQYF. The rearrangement uses TRBV11-3 and TRBJ2-7; unclear D gene. Germline V gene data show CDR1 as SGHNT and CDR2 as YENEEA. V lost 5 bases and J lost 0, with 17 bases in between. CDR3 length: 16 amino acids.

The chain recombines TRBV11-2 with TRBJ2-7, with 8 bases aligning to TRBD1. The CDR3 runs 15 residues. V lost 1 base, J lost 5 bases, and 7 bases stayed unmatched. Per the germline V gene, CDR1 is SGHAT and CDR2 is FQNNGV. For the CDR3, the DNA is TGTGCCAGCAGCTTAGGGACAGGGAGGAACCACGAGCAGTACTTC. It encodes CASSLGTGRNHEQYF.